These 32 T cell receptor beta chains share one sample of origin, sequenced in a study of T cell changes during pregnancy in multiple sclerosis. Profiled with immunoSEQ multiplex PCR; TCRdb holds only in-frame clones, not every one. The sample shows fewer than 35,000 clones, around 90% of them seen only once. This specimen consisted of CD4+ T cells from peripheral blood mononuclear cells, obtained in the third trimester of pregnancy. Receptors originate from a female donor in good health, enrolled as a control in a pregnancy study.

The chain joins TRBV29-1 to TRBJ2-7, with D possibly being TRBD1 (9 bases). The length of the CDR3 is 15 residues. CDR1 and CDR2 from the germline V gene are SQVTM and ANQGSEA. Trimming stripped 7 bases from V and 0 bases from J, with 19 bases between. CDR3 region: CSGGGGTGTSYEQYF. The CDR3 DNA reads as TGCAGCGGGGGCGGGGGGACAGGGACCTCCTACGAGCAGTACTTC.

This rearrangement joins TRBV27 to TRBJ1-4, with D hard to call. The CDR3 loop spans 15 amino acids. Germline lookup yields CDR1 MNHEY and CDR2 SMNVEV (reference sequence). Trimming took 2 bases from V and 3 from J, leaving 10 bases between them. Here the CDR3 DNA reads TGTGCCAGCAGTTTACGCGCCGCCGCTAATGAAAAACTGTTTTTT. The encoded protein is CASSLRAAANEKLFF.

The rearrangement uses TRBV2 and TRBJ2-7, with D perhaps matching TRBD2 (7 bases). Germline CDR1 is SNHLY and CDR2 is FYNNEI. The ends were cut back, 7 bases at V and 2 bases at J, with 12 bases in the middle. The CDR3 totals 13 residues. CDR3 residues: CASTRGPPYEQYF. The CDR3 DNA follows: TGTGCCAGCACGCGGGGGCCGCCCTACGAGCAGTACTTC.

This chain links TRBV5-8 with TRBJ2-7; 7 nucleotides align to TRBD1. V shed 4 bases, J shed 4 bases, and the junction held 5 bases outside the gene matches. The CDR3 runs 13 residues. In germline, CDR1 is SGHTS, CDR2 YDEGEE. The CDR3: CASSLRQGYEQYF. DNA of the CDR3: TGTGCCAGCAGCCTACGACAGGGATACGAGCAGTACTTC.

This sequence joins TRBV2 and TRBJ2-5; D is ambiguous. The ends were cut back, 7 bases at V and 0 bases at J, with 9 bases in the middle. Per the germline V gene, CDR1 is SNHLY and CDR2 is FYNNEI. The CDR3 has 13 residues. Here the CDR3 reads CASKSGHQETQYF. For the CDR3, the DNA is TGTGCCAGCAAATCCGGTCACCAAGAGACCCAGTACTTC.

This clone turned up a few times. The J gene is TRBJ1-6, the V gene TRBV5-1; D might be TRBD1 (6 bases). Germline CDR1 reads SGHRS; CDR2 reads YFSETQ. The CDR3 has 12 amino acids. V lost 3 bases and J lost 12, with 10 bases in between. CDR3 sequence reads: CASSWDTEPLHF. The CDR3 nucleotides are TGCGCCAGCAGCTGGGACACAGAACCCCTCCACTTT. The full variable domain, its missing parts supplied by reference TRBV5-1 and TRBJ1-6, is KAGVTQTPRYLIKTRGQQVTLSCSPISGHRSVSWYQQTPGQGLQFLFEYFSETQRNKGNFPGRFSGRQFSNSRSEMNVSTLELGDSALYLCASSWDTEPLHFGNGTRLTVT.

The chain carries TRBV5-6 and TRBJ2-3, with a weak D call TRBD1 (6 bases). Germline CDR1 is SGHDT and CDR2 is YYEEEE. CDR3 length: 17 residues. The ends were cut back, 3 bases at V and 3 bases at J, with 20 bases in the middle. Here the CDR3 DNA reads TGTGCCAGCAGCTCCGGACAGCGAGGACTTCAAACAGATACGCAGTATTTT. As protein: CASSSGQRGLQTDTQYF.

The chain uses TRBV9 and TRBJ1-1; perhaps TRBD1 as D (5 bases). Between the trimmed V and J ends, which lost 0 bases and 1 base, there was a span of 19 bases. The CDR3 runs 18 residues. From germline, CDR1 is SGDLS and CDR2 YYNGEE. CDR3 bases: TGTGCCAGCAGCGTAGACCCCGGAGGAGGGAGGGGGAACACTGAAGCTTTCTTT. It yields the protein CASSVDPGGGRGNTEAFF.

This clone was recorded only once. The chain's CDR3 is CASRPQGDLDEQYF. CDR3 nucleotide sequence: TGTGCCAGCAGACCTCAGGGGGACTTGGACGAGCAGTACTTC. This chain uses TRBV5-4 with TRBJ2-7; weak D call: TRBD1 (7 bases). Germline CDR1 SGHNT, CDR2 YYREEE (reference sequence). This CDR3 region has 14 residues. Trimming took off 5 bases at V and 5 bases at J, with 17 bases between the two ends.

The chain has TRBV29-1 and TRBJ1-1, with D possibly TRBD1 on 5 matching bases. The V end lost 6 bases, the J end lost 4 bases, and 15 bases lay between the germline ends. Germline CDR1 is SQVTM and CDR2 is ANQGSEA. The CDR3 runs 13 residues. CDR3 amino acids: CSVEPQGSTEAFF. CDR3 nucleotides: TGCAGCGTGGAGCCTCAGGGTAGCACTGAAGCTTTCTTT.

V usage is TRBV2 and J usage is TRBJ1-3; D gene ambiguous. The germline V gene encodes CDR1 SNHLY and CDR2 FYNNEI. CDR3 length: 12 residues. The V end lost 6 bases, the J end lost 4 bases, and 7 bases lay between the germline ends. For the CDR3, the DNA is TGTGCCAGCAGGACTGAGGGAAACACCATATATTTT. Translating it yields CASRTEGNTIYF.

The chain carries TRBV4-3 and TRBJ2-2; D gene ambiguous. Germline V gives CDR1 LGHNA, CDR2 YSLEER. This CDR3 is built from 14 residues. V dropped 4 bases and J dropped 4 bases, with 10 bases sitting between them. The CDR3 DNA sequence: TGCGCCAGCAGCCCAACAGACCGCACCGGGGAGCTGTTTTTT. Protein: CASSPTDRTGELFF.

This chain connects TRBV5-1 to TRBJ2-1, with TRBD2 matching over 7 bases. Trimming at V came to 0 bases and at J to 7 bases, leaving 10 bases not matched to a gene. CDR3 length equals 16 residues. Germline V gene data show CDR1 as SGHRS and CDR2 as YFSETQ. The CDR3 loop reads CASSLVSPGRGNEQFF. CDR3 nucleotide sequence: TGCGCCAGCAGCTTGGTCTCCCCTGGGAGGGGTAATGAGCAGTTCTTC.

The chain carries TRBV4-3 and TRBJ1-3; 9 bases are shared with TRBD1. CDR3 size: 17 residues. Germline V gives CDR1 LGHNA, CDR2 YSLEER. J lost 0 bases, V lost 0 bases, and 3 bases had no gene match. CDR3 amino acids: CASSQEQGAGSGNTIYF. The CDR3, as DNA: TGCGCCAGCAGCCAAGAACAGGGGGCTGGCTCTGGAAACACCATATATTTT.

The chain combines TRBV19 with TRBJ2-5; 8 bases align to TRBD1. The V gene's germline CDR1 is LNHDA and CDR2 SQIVND (reference sequence). J lost 5 bases, V lost 6 bases, and 11 bases had no gene match. This CDR3 has 15 residues. For the CDR3, the DNA is TGTGCCAGTAGGGTCCGGACAGGGTGGTCGGAGACCCAGTACTTC. Encoded protein: CASRVRTGWSETQYF.

A single count supports this clone. This sequence joins TRBV4-3 and TRBJ1-5; D gene uncertain. V lost 8 bases and J lost 5, with 19 bases in between. The CDR3 spans 15 residues. Per the germline V gene, CDR1 is LGHNA and CDR2 is YSLEER. CDR3 in DNA: TGCGCCAGCCAGCGGTCCCATGGTACCTATCAGCCCCAGCATTTT. It codes for CASQRSHGTYQPQHF.

The chain is built from TRBV5-1 and TRBJ2-2; TRBD1 is a possible D gene (6 bases). Trimming shortened V by 4 bases and J by 7 bases, and 11 bases separated the two germline ends. The CDR3 spans 13 residues. In germline, CDR1 is SGHRS, CDR2 YFSETQ. DNA for the CDR3: TGCGCCAGCAGCCTGCAGGGGATCGGGGAGCTGTTTTTT. Residues: CASSLQGIGELFF.

The gene calls are TRBV19 and TRBJ1-2; D might be TRBD1 (5 bases). There are 13 residues in the CDR3. Germline V lookup: CDR1 LNHDA, CDR2 SQIVND (reference sequence). V gave up 1 base and J gave up 7 bases, with 10 bases separating them. The CDR3 sequence: CASSIVGGVGYTF. In DNA, the CDR3 is TGTGCCAGTAGTATAGTCGGAGGGGTTGGCTACACCTTC.

This sequence joins TRBV5-6 and TRBJ1-1; 10 bases line up with TRBD1. The germline CDR1 and CDR2 sequences are SGHDT and YYEEEE. The CDR3 totals 13 residues. J was trimmed by 7 bases and V by 4 bases; bases with no gene match: 4. CDR3 sequence (DNA): TGTGCCAGCAGCAGAGGACAGGGGGTTGAAGCTTTCTTT. Residues: CASSRGQGVEAFF.

The chain recombines TRBV6-1 with TRBJ2-2, with 8 bases identical to TRBD1. The ends lost 4 bases at V and 6 bases at J; junction bases unmatched: 13. CDR3 length: 17 residues. From germline, CDR1 is MNHNS and CDR2 SASEGT. The CDR3 is CASSARTGMDPAGELFF. The DNA of the CDR3 is TGTGCCAGCAGTGCCCGGACAGGGATGGATCCCGCCGGGGAGCTGTTTTTT.

The chain recombines TRBV6-6 with TRBJ2-3; D may be TRBD2 (6 bases). The ends were cut back, 5 bases at V and 2 bases at J, with 17 bases in the middle. Looked up from germline, CDR1 is MNHNY and CDR2 is SVGAGI (reference sequence). CDR3 length: 16 residues. For the CDR3, the DNA is TGTGCCAGCAGTCTCCTTCGGACGGGAGACACAGATACGCAGTATTTT. It encodes CASSLLRTGDTDTQYF.

The chain is built from TRBV10-3 and TRBJ2-2; D is perhaps TRBD2 (7 bases). V lost 7 bases and J lost 6, with 21 bases in between. Looked up from germline, CDR1 is ENHRY and CDR2 is SYGVKD. This CDR3 is 16 amino acids long. The CDR3 loop reads CAITGGARGQPGELFF. The CDR3 region has the DNA TGTGCCATCACTGGGGGGGCCAGGGGCCAGCCCGGGGAGCTGTTTTTT.

The V call is TRBV5-5, the J call TRBJ2-7; 9 bases are shared with TRBD1. This CDR3 has 16 amino acids. The V segment lost 3 bases and the J segment 1 base; nucleotides outside the gene matches: 8. Germline V CDR1 and CDR2: SGHKS, YYEKEE (reference sequence). CDR3 sequence: CASSSKGQGGSYEQYF. The DNA of the CDR3 is TGTGCCAGCAGCTCGAAGGGACAGGGTGGGTCCTACGAGCAGTACTTC.

The genes are TRBV6-5 and TRBJ2-2; 7 nucleotides line up with TRBD2. CDR1 MNHEY and CDR2 SVGAGI come from the germline V gene. The CDR3 is 15 amino acids. The J segment lost 3 bases and the V segment lost 1 base, leaving 2 bases of the junction unmatched. CDR3 amino acids: CASSYWGGDTGELFF. The CDR3 coding sequence is TGTGCCAGCAGTTACTGGGGGGGGGACACCGGGGAGCTGTTTTTT.

V gene TRBV2 combines with J gene TRBJ2-1; D may be TRBD1 (6 bases). Germline CDR1 is SNHLY and CDR2 is FYNNEI. The V end lost 1 base, the J end lost 6 bases, and 10 bases lay between the germline ends. The CDR3 consists of 14 residues. In DNA form, the CDR3 reads TGTGCCAGCAGTGAAGGTGGACAGCGCAATGAGCAGTTCTTC. Residues: CASSEGGQRNEQFF. Full variable domain (rest looked up from reference TRBV2 and TRBJ2-1): EPEVTQTPSHQVTQMGQEVILRCVPISNHLYFYWYRQILGQKVEFLVSFYNNEISEKSEIFDDQFSVERPDGSNFTLKIRSTKLEDSAMYFCASSEGGQRNEQFFGPGTRLTVL.

The chain recombines TRBV7-9 with TRBJ1-3, with 7 bases matching TRBD1. CDR3 length equals 15 residues. V lost 3 bases and J lost 0; bases outside the gene matches: 2. Germline V CDR1 and CDR2: SEHNR, FQNEAQ (reference sequence). The CDR3 here is CASSLTGSSGNTIYF. CDR3 coding DNA: TGTGCCAGCAGCTTGACAGGGAGCTCTGGAAACACCATATATTTT.

The gene calls are TRBV15 and TRBJ2-7; 12 bases are shared with TRBD2. Germline-derived CDR1 and CDR2 are LNHNV and YYDKDF (reference sequence). This CDR3 has 19 residues. The V and J ends lost 3 bases and 3 bases, in that order; junction bases with no gene match: 15. The CDR3 is CATSSGSSSGRASYYEQYF. In DNA form, the CDR3 reads TGTGCCACCAGCAGCGGATCCTCTAGCGGGAGGGCTTCCTACTACGAGCAGTACTTC.

The CDR3 coding sequence is TGTGCCAGCAGCTTGGCCGGCGGCCATTATAGCGGTCAGCCCCAGCATTTT. It is translated as CASSLAGGHYSGQPQHF. This chain joins TRBV5-6 and TRBJ1-5; no reliable D call. Germline V gives CDR1 SGHDT, CDR2 YYEEEE. The CDR3 loop spans 17 amino acids. V lost 0 bases, J lost 6 bases, and 19 bases lay in between.

This chain links TRBV6-1 with TRBJ1-3, with D unclear. The V and J ends lost 0 bases and 4 bases respectively, with 10 bases between them. CDR1 MNHNS and CDR2 SASEGT come from the germline V gene. The CDR3 covers 15 residues. The CDR3 reads CASSEARVSGNTIYF. The CDR3 nucleotides are TGTGCCAGCAGTGAAGCGCGGGTTTCCGGAAACACCATATATTTT.

This rearrangement joins TRBV10-3 to TRBJ2-3; 10 positions agree with TRBD1. Per germline, CDR1 ENHRY and CDR2 SYGVKD. V lost 11 bases to trimming and J lost 2 bases; unmatched junction nucleotides: 4. The CDR3 covers 13 residues. The CDR3 is CAAGTGDTDTQYF. CDR3 in DNA: TGTGCCGCCGGGACAGGGGACACAGATACGCAGTATTTT.

V and J are TRBV5-1 and TRBJ1-5, with 7 bases matching TRBD1. Trimming removed 1 base from V and 2 bases from J; junction bases left unmatched: 3. This CDR3 comprises 15 residues. Germline V gene lookup returns CDR1 SGHRS and CDR2 YFSETQ. The CDR3 is CASSLSGTGNQPQHF. As DNA, the CDR3 is TGCGCCAGCAGCTTGTCGGGGACAGGCAATCAGCCCCAGCATTTT.

The rearrangement links TRBV12-5 to TRBJ1-1; D is perhaps TRBD1 (6 bases). The CDR3 extends over 17 amino acids. In germline, CDR1 is LGHNT, CDR2 FRNRAP. V lost 1 base and J lost 0, with 15 bases in between. The DNA for the CDR3 is TGTGCTAGTGGTTTGGAACAGGGCCGTAACTTGAACACTGAAGCTTTCTTT. This gives the protein CASGLEQGRNLNTEAFF.